This T cell receptor (beta chain) was recovered during a study of Ad26.COV2.S vaccination and SARS-CoV-2 variants. Generated by immunoSEQ multiplex PCR, the TCRdb table keeps only in-frame clones and is missing some. The data show 410,000 or so clones, around 90% seen once. With regard to this clone: Its antigen is currently unknown.

Study findings and constraints: Once vaccination had occurred, spike-specific CD8+ and CD4+ T cell responses reportedly showed substantial breadth.

Germline-derived CDR1 and CDR2 are SGHTA and FQGNSA. The CDR3 spans 15 residues. V dropped 5 bases and J dropped 8 bases, with 19 bases sitting between them. Described treatment: approximately 18 received Ad26.COV2.S at low or high dose, single or two shots; 5 received placebo; per-sample allocation not given. On day 63 after the first injection, vaccine and placebo recipients gave samples. Cohort 1b enrolled adults aged 18-55 years in Boston. This TCR was sampled from a person aged 18 to 65 who received the Ad26.COV2.S COVID-19 vaccine or a placebo. This specimen consisted of peripheral blood, obtained in a trial of Ad26.COV2.S vaccine versus placebo. J is TRBJ2-1 and V is TRBV7-2; no clear D gene. CDR3 residues: CASSRTGALADEQFF. CDR3 DNA sequence: TGTGCCAGCAGCCGTACCGGAGCCTTGGCTGATGAGCAGTTCTTC.